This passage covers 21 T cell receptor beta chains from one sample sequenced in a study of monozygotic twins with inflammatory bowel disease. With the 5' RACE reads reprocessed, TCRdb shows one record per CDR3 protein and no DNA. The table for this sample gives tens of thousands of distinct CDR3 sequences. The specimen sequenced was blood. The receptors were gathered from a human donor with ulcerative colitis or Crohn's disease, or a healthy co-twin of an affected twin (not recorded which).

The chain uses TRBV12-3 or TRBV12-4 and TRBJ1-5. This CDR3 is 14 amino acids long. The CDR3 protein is CASSSDRADQPQHF.

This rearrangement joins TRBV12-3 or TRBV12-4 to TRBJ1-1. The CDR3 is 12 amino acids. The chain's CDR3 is CASSPGPGHAFF.

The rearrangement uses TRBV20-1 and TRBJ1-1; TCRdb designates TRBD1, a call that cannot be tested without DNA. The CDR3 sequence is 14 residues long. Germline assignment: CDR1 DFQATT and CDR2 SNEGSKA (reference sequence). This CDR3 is CSAPGQGANTEAFF.

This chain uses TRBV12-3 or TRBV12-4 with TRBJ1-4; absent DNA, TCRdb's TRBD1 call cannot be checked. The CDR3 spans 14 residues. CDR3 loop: CASSFGGSNEKLFF.

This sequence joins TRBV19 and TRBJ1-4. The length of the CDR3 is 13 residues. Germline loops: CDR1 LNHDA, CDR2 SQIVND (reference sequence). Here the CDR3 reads CASKKINSEKLFF.

The CDR3 loop reads CASSSYTGELFF. The V call is TRBV28, the J call TRBJ2-2. The CDR3 length is 12 residues. Per the germline V gene, CDR1 is MDHEN and CDR2 is SYDVKM. The full variable domain, its missing parts supplied by reference TRBV28 and TRBJ2-2, is DVKVTQSSRYLVKRTGEKVFLECVQDMDHENMFWYRQDPGLGLRLIYFSYDVKMKEKGDIPEGYSVSREKKERFSLILESASTNQTSMYLCASSSYTGELFFGEGSRLTVL.

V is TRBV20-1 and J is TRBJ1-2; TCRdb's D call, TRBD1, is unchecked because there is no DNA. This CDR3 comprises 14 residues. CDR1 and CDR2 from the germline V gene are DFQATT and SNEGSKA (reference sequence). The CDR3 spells CSARDQEGNYGYTF.

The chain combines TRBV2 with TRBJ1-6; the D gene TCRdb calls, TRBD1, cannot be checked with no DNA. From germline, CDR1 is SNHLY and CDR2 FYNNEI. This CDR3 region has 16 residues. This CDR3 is CASSDRVGANNSPLHF. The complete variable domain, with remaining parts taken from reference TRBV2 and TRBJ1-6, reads EPEVTQTPSHQVTQMGQEVILRCVPISNHLYFYWYRQILGQKVEFLVSFYNNEISEKSEIFDDQFSVERPDGSNFTLKIRSTKLEDSAMYFCASSDRVGANNSPLHFGNGTRLTVT.

This chain's CDR3 is CASSQDWPNTEAFF. This rearrangement joins TRBV4-1 to TRBJ1-1. Germline assignment: CDR1 MGHRA and CDR2 YSYEKL. The CDR3 has 14 residues.

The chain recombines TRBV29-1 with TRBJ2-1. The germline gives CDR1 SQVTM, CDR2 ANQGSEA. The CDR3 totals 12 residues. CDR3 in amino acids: CSVTLLADEQFF.

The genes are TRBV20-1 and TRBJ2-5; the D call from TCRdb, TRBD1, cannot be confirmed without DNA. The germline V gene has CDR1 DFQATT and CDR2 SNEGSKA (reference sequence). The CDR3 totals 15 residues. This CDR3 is CSARGGGGLQETQYF.

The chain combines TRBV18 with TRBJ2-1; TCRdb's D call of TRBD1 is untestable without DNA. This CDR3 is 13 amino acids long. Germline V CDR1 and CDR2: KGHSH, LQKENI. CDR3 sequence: CASSPPQGGEQFF.

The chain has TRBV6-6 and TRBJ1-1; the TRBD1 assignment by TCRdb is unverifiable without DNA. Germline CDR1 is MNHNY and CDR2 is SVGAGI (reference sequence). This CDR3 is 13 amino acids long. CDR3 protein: CASSATGDTEAFF.

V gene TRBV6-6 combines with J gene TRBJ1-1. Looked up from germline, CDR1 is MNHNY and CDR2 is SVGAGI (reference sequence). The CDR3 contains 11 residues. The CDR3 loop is CASKQNTEAFF.

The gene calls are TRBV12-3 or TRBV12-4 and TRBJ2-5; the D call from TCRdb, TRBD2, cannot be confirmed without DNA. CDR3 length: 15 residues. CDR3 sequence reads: CASTTAGGRGETQYF.

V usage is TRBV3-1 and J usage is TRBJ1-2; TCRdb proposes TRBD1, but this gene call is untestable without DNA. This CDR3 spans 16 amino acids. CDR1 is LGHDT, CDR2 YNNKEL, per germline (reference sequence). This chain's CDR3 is CASSQVGTGPVSGYTF.

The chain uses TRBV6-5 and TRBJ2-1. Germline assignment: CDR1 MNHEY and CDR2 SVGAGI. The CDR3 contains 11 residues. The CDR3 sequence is CASSKNNEQFF.

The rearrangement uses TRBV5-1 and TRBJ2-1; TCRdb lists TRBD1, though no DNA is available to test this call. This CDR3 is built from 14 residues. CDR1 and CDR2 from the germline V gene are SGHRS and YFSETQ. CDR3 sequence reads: CASTGTSSYNEQFF.

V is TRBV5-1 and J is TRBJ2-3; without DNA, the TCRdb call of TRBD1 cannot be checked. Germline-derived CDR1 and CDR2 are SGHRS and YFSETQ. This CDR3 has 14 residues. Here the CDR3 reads CASSLPGGTDTQYF.

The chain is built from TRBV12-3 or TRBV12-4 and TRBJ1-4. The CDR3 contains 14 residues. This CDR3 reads CASSQGPGDEKLFF.

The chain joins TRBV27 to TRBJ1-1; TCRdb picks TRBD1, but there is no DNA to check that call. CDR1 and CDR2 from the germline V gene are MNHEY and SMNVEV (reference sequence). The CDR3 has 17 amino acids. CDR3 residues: CASSLPPGQGALTEAFF.